The clone carrying this T cell receptor (beta chain) was detected once. Antigen specificity is unknown. This record belongs to a study of vaccination effects on CD4 cells after COVID-19. Clones were read by immunoSEQ multiplex PCR, and TCRdb kept only the in-frame ones, dropping some. This table has about 79,000 clones, around 74% appearing once. Pools of viral peptides were used by the ViraFEST assay to expand antigen-specific CD4+ T cells ahead of sequencing. Investigators separated out CD4+ T cells once 10 days of culture had passed. The clonotype originates from a human donor who received a COVID-19 vaccine. The sample consisted of CD4+ T cells from PBMCs cultured with HCoV-229E spike peptides, taken before COVID-19 vaccination.

The CDR3 nucleotides are TGTGCCACCGAGGGACAGGGCACCTACAATGAGCAGTTCTTC. It is translated as CATEGQGTYNEQFF. V and J are TRBV10-3 and TRBJ2-1; 9 nucleotides agree with TRBD1. The CDR3 contains 14 residues. J was trimmed by 2 bases and V by 10 bases; bases with no gene match: 6. Germline lookup yields CDR1 ENHRY and CDR2 SYGVKD.